This TCR beta chain was profiled in a study of Graves' ophthalmopathy and Graves' hyperthyroidism. The junction had 4 bases not matched to a gene; V was cut back by 3 bases and J by 3 bases. The length of the CDR3 is 14 residues. Germline V gene data show CDR1 as MGHRA and CDR2 as YSYEKL. Overall study results and limits: Sensitivity reached nearly 71% and specificity 72% to 80% when the model predicted ophthalmopathy progression.

A note on this clonotype: Its antigen is still unknown.

Orbital computed tomography, together with clinical symptoms, serum thyroxine, TRAb and thyroid ultrasound, was used for diagnosis. The authors amplified TCR beta CDR3 regions, and they did so from RNA transcripts for repertoire sequencing. First-round RT-PCR with HTBI primers preceded a second-round multiplex PCR. A single record per CDR3 protein comes from TCRdb applying MiXCR to the multiplex PCR reads. The table includes 740,000 or so distinct CDR3 sequences, approximately 40% detected once. The V and J genes are TRBV4-1 and TRBJ1-1; 7 nucleotides align to TRBD1. The sample was peripheral blood. This receptor was obtained from an adult man with Graves' ophthalmopathy. CDR3 residues: CASSQIDRDTEAFF. The CDR3 DNA reads as TGCGCCAGCAGCCAGATAGACAGGGACACTGAAGCTTTCTTT.